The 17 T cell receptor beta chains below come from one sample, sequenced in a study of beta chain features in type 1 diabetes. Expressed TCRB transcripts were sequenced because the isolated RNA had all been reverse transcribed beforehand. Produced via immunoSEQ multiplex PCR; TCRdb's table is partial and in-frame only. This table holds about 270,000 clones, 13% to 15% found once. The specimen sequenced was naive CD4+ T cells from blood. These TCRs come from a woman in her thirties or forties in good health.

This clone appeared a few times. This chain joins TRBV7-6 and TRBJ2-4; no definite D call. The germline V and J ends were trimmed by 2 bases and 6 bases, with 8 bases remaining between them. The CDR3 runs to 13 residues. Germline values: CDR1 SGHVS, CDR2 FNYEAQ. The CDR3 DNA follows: TGTGCCAGCAGCTTAAATCGAGGAAACATTCAGTACTTC. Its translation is CASSLNRGNIQYF.

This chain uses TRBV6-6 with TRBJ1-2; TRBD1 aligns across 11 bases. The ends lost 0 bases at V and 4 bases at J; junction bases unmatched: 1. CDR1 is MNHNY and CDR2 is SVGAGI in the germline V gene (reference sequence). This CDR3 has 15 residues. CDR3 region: CASSYSDRGPYGYTF. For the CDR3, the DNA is TGTGCCAGCAGTTACTCGGACAGGGGGCCCTATGGCTACACCTTC.

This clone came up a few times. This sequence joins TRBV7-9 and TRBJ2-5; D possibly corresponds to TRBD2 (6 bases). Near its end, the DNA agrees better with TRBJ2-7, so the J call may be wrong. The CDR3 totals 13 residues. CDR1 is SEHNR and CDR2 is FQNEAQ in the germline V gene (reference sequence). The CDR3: CASSNRGVYEQYF. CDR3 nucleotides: TGTGCCAGCAGCAACCGCGGGGTCTACGAGCAGTACTTC.

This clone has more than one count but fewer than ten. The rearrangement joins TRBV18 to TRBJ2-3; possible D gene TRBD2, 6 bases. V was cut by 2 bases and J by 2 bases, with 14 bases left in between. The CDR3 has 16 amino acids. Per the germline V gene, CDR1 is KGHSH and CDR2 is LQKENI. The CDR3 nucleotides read TGTGCCAGCTCACCAATGGGCGGGGCCATCACAGATACGCAGTATTTT. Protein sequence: CASSPMGGAITDTQYF.

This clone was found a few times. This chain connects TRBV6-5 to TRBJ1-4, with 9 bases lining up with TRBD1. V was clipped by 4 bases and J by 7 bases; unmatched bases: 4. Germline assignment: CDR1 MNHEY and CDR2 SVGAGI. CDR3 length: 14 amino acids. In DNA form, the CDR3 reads TGTGCCAGCAGTTCGGGACAGGGAACTGAAAAACTGTTTTTT. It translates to CASSSGQGTEKLFF.

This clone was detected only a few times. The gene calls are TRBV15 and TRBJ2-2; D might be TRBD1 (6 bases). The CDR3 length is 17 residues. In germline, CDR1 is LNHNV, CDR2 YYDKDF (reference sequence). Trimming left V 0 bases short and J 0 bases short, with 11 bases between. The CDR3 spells CATSRDRDTANTGELFF. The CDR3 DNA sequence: TGTGCCACCAGCAGAGATCGGGACACCGCGAACACCGGGGAGCTGTTTTTT.

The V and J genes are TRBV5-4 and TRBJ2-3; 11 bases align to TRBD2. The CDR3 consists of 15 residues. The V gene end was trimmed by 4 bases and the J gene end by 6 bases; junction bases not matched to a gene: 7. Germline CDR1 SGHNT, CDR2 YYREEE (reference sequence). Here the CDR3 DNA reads TGTGCCAGCAGCATTAGCGGGGGGGCCCTCGATACGCAGTATTTT. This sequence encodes CASSISGGALDTQYF.

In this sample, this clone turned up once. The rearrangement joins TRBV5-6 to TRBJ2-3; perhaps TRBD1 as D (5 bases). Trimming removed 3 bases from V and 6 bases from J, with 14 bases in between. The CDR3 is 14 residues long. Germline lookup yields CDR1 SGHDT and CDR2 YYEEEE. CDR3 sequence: CASSSAQGADTQYF. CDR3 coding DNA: TGTGCCAGCAGCTCAGCGCAGGGTGCGGATACGCAGTATTTT.

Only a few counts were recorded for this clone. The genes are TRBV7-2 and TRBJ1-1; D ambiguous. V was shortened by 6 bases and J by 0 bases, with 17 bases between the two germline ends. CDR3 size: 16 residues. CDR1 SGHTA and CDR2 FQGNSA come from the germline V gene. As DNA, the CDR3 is TGTGCCAGCAGTCCCCCTCGTAACAGCATGAACACTGAAGCTTTCTTT. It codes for CASSPPRNSMNTEAFF.

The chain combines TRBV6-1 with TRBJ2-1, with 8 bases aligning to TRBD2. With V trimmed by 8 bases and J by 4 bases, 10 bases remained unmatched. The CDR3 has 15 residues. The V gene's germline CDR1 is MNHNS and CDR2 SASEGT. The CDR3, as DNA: TGTGCCAGCCTTGCGCTGGCGGGGGGATACAATGAGCAGTTCTTC. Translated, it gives CASLALAGGYNEQFF.

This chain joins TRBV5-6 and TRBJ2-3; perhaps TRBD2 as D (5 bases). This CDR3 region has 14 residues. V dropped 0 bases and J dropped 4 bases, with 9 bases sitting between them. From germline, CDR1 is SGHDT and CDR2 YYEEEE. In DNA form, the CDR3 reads TGTGCCAGCAGCTTGGCCCTAGCTTCAGATACGCAGTATTTT. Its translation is CASSLALASDTQYF.

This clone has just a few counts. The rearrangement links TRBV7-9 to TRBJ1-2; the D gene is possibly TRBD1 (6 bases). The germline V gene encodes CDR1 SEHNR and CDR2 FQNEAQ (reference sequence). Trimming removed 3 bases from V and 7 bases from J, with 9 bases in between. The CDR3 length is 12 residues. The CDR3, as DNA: TGTGCCAGCAGCTTGGACAGTGGTGGCTACACCTTC. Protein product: CASSLDSGGYTF.

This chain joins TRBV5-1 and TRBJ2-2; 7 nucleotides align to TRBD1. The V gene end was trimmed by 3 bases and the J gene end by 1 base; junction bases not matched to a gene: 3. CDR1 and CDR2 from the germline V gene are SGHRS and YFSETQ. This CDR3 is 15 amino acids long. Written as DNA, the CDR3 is TGCGCCAGCAGCTCGGGACAGCTGAACACCGGGGAGCTGTTTTTT. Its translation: CASSSGQLNTGELFF.

CDR3 bases: TGTGCCATCAGTGAAGGAGCGGGGGCTCCGATGAACACCGGGGAGCTGTTTTTT. Its protein is CAISEGAGAPMNTGELFF. The chain has TRBV10-3 and TRBJ2-2, with 8 bases that match TRBD2. Germline assignment: CDR1 ENHRY and CDR2 SYGVKD. The CDR3 spans 18 residues. Germline trimming cut 3 bases from V and 1 base from J; bases unmatched to any gene: 10.

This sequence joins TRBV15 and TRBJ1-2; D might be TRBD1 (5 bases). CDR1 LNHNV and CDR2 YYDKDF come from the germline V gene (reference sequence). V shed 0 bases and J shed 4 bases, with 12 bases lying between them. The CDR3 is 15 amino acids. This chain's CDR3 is CATSRDPGVSYGYTF. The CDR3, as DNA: TGTGCCACCAGCAGAGATCCGGGGGTGTCCTATGGCTACACCTTC.

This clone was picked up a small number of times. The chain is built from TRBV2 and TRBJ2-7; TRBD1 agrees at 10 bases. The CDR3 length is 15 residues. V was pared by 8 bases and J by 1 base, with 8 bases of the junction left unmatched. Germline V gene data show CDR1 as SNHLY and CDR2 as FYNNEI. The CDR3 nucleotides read TGTGCCAGCGGCCCGGGGGGACAGGGGTCCTACGAGCAGTACTTC. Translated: CASGPGGQGSYEQYF.

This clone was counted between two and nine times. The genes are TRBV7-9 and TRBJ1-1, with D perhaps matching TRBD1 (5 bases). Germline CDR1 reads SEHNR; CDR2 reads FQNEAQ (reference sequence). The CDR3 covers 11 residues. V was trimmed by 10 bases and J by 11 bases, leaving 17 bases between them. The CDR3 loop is CATLWGVGAFF. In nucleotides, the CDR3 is TGTGCCACCCTGTGGGGGGTAGGCGCTTTCTTT.